These 2 T cell receptor beta chains were sequenced from one sample in a study of T cells after yellow fever vaccination. Each CDR3 protein gets one entry after TCRdb re-called the 5' RACE reads with MiXCR. The sample lists a few hundred thousand distinct CDR3 sequences, approximately 3.8% seen once, with roughly a fifth in the top ten. The sequencing used PBMCs, collected 15 days after the yellow fever booster vaccination. The receptor source for this set is a man aged 18 to 30 who received the YFV17D yellow fever vaccine.

At least ten counts were recorded for this clonotype. V gene TRBV13 combines with J gene TRBJ2-1; TRBD1 or TRBD2 may be the D gene (5 bases each). Germline-derived CDR1 and CDR2 are PRHDT and FYEKMQ (reference sequence). This CDR3 is built from 16 residues. Trimming took off 6 bases at V and 3 bases at J, with 18 bases between the two ends. The CDR3 nucleotides read TGTGCCAGCAGTCCTGTCCGGGACCACTTCTACAATGAGCAGTTCTTC. Its translation: CASSPVRDHFYNEQFF.

This clonotype appeared many times. The V and J genes are TRBV18 and TRBJ2-7; D might be TRBD1 (8 bases). V was pared by 3 bases and J by 7 bases, with 13 bases between. This CDR3 contains 13 residues. CDR1 KGHSH and CDR2 LQKENI come from the germline V gene. The CDR3 sequence is CASSPNRGGEQYF. CDR3 DNA sequence: TGTGCCAGCTCACCCAACAGGGGGGGAGAGCAGTACTTC.